This TCR beta chain is from a study of tumor and adjacent non-tumor tissue in lung cancer (dated by TCRdb to 2017 to 2018). Notes on the research overall: The cohort included eleven to twelve adenocarcinoma, a couple of squamous cell carcinoma and 1 small cell lung cancer patients. In total, sequencing yielded some 130 million productive TCRbeta reads, which works out to an average of roughly 4.2 million reads per sample. Some 31 paired specimens, one tumor and one normal lung sample per patient, were profiled by TCRbeta CDR3 sequencing. Ages among the approximately 15 patients ranged from roughly 31 to 85 years, there were about ten men and 5 women, and disease was at TNM stage I to III. Bulk TCRbeta repertoires were compared between lung tumor tissue and matched distant non-tumor lung tissue obtained from approximately 15 lung cancer patients.

The method behind the library was multiplex PCR. The instrument given in TCRdb is Illumina HiSeq 2500. TCRbeta libraries were built by three rounds of nested PCR using primers (Table S4), following protocols modified from ARM-PCR. Before sequencing, PCR products in the 200-500 bp range were cut out of the gel and cleaned up using the QIAquick gel extraction kit. On the authors' methods: Reads were cleaned with Trimmomatic, merged with FLASH into complete CDR3 sequences, and assigned to V(D)J germline segments with MiTCR. Clonal diversity was computed as the inverse Simpson's index with VDJtools. Productive reads were defined as in-frame sequences without a premature stop codon. The public reads were reanalyzed by TCRdb: fastp trimming at Q25, MiXCR alignment, in-frame beta chains only. Duplicate CDR3 protein sequences are folded into a single record with the most common DNA and genes. For this entry, the V and J calls and clone size follow TCRdb and not the study's own pipeline. The sample profile shows more than 85,000 distinct CDR3 sequences; roughly 62% of them were found once. The ten biggest clones cover roughly 15% of the sample.

There are 13 amino acids in the CDR3, from cysteine to phenylalanine inclusive. The DNA shown is the 39-base CDR3, in frame from base 1. CDR1 and CDR2 are drawn from the germline V gene: LGHNA, YNFKEQ. RNA was extracted from bulk unsorted tissue and checked for quality with a NanoDrop ND-1000 and an Agilent 2100. The donors were newly diagnosed lung cancer patients admitted for thoracic surgery in China from August to November 2014 who had not received prior chemotherapy. Patients with previous radiotherapy or chemotherapy, or with another concurrent cancer, were excluded from the study. Surgical tissue pieces of about 1-2.3 cm3 were preserved in RNAlater solution and were kept at -80 degrees C until use. What the authors observed across the whole study: The cohort had only around 14 patients, and the authors noted that larger samples and more detailed clinical data are needed. Peripheral blood was not sequenced, so blood TCRbeta repertoires were not examined in the lung cancer patients of the study. Neither the sequencing platform nor unique molecular identifiers are mentioned in the methods. Younger patients had significantly higher TCR diversity, and higher tumor TCR diversity was associated with shorter overall and disease-free survival. The top 100 clones made up a significantly larger cumulative share of the repertoire in normal lung than in tumor tissue. TCR diversity (inverse Simpson) was significantly higher in tumor than in normal lung tissue (around 460 vs 160, P = 0.0075, Mann-Whitney U test).

Comments on this clonotype: This receptor's antigen is unknown. No base qualities exist here, and no much larger clone lies one base off it.

The V and J genes are TRBV4-2 and TRBJ2-7; TRBD2 is a weak D gene call, 6 bases matching. Sequenced: lung tumor tissue. The TCR was taken from a man between 65 and 85 years old with non-small cell lung cancer. CDR3 protein: CVGSPGVLREQYF. The nucleotide sequence reads TGTGTCGGCAGCCCGGGAGTTCTTCGCGAGCAGTACTTC.